The next 17 T cell receptor beta chains were all read from a single sample in a study of blood T cell repertoires in COVID-19. Clones were sequenced by immunoSEQ multiplex PCR, and TCRdb holds only the in-frame ones, with some missing. Of some 160,000 clones in the sample, more than 75% were seen once. The sequenced material came from peripheral blood. Source of these receptors: an older woman with COVID-19, enrolled during active disease.

The CDR3, as DNA: TGCGCCAGCGGGCTCGGAGTACTAGTACACTTTATGGAGACCCAGTACTTC. It specifies CASGLGVLVHFMETQYF. This chain links TRBV5-1 with TRBJ2-5, with D perhaps TRBD2 (5 bases). V was clipped by 7 bases and J by 5 bases, with 27 bases between them. Germline V gene data show CDR1 as SGHRS and CDR2 as YFSETQ. This CDR3 is 17 amino acids long.

This sequence joins TRBV30 and TRBJ1-2; D remains ambiguous. Per germline, CDR1 GTSNPN and CDR2 SVGIG (reference sequence). The CDR3 has 14 residues. The V and J ends lost 4 bases and 0 bases respectively, with 12 bases between them. In DNA form, the CDR3 reads TGTGCCTGGAACAGCGGGATTGCTAACTATGGCTACACCTTC. Residues: CAWNSGIANYGYTF.

The chain has TRBV27 and TRBJ2-7, with TRBD1 matching over 12 bases. J lost 7 bases, V lost 4 bases, and 5 bases had no gene match. The germline V gene encodes CDR1 MNHEY and CDR2 SMNVEV (reference sequence). The CDR3 consists of 14 residues. The CDR3: CASSSWDRGREQYF. CDR3 sequence (DNA): TGTGCCAGCAGTTCATGGGACAGGGGGCGTGAGCAGTACTTC.

The chain is built from TRBV9 and TRBJ2-3, with TRBD2 matching 12 bases. V lost 4 bases, J lost 6 bases, and 3 bases stayed unmatched. Looked up from germline, CDR1 is SGDLS and CDR2 is YYNGEE. The CDR3 covers 14 residues. DNA of the CDR3: TGTGCCAGCAGCACCGGGACTAGCGGGGATACGCAGTATTTT. Its protein is CASSTGTSGDTQYF.

This clone was picked up a small number of times. J is TRBJ1-2 and V is TRBV5-1; 8 positions match TRBD1. Germline V gene lookup returns CDR1 SGHRS and CDR2 YFSETQ. This CDR3 is built from 14 residues. Losses at the gene ends were 7 bases for V and 1 base for J; bases not matched to a gene: 6. CDR3 protein: CASGRTGSNYGYTF. In nucleotides, the CDR3 is TGCGCCAGCGGACGGACAGGGAGTAACTATGGCTACACCTTC.

This rearrangement joins TRBV5-1 to TRBJ1-1; D is ambiguous. V was clipped by 0 bases and J by 0 bases, with 9 bases between them. The germline V gene has CDR1 SGHRS and CDR2 YFSETQ. CDR3 size: 15 residues. The CDR3 reads CASSLAVDMNTEAFF. Written as DNA, the CDR3 is TGCGCCAGCAGCTTGGCGGTCGACATGAACACTGAAGCTTTCTTT.

The chain links TRBV30 to TRBJ1-2, with 7 bases that match TRBD1. V lost 5 bases to trimming and J lost 4 bases; unmatched junction nucleotides: 10. The CDR3 loop spans 14 amino acids. Looked up from germline, CDR1 is GTSNPN and CDR2 is SVGIG (reference sequence). The CDR3: CAWEKTGRGYGYTF. Here the CDR3 DNA reads TGTGCCTGGGAGAAGACAGGGCGTGGCTATGGCTACACCTTC. The entire variable domain, with the rest obtained from reference TRBV30 and TRBJ1-2, is as follows: SQTIHQWPATLVQPVGSPLSLECTVEGTSNPNLYWYRQAAGRGLQLLFYSVGIGQISSEVPQNLSASRPQDRQFILSSKKLLLSDSGFYLCAWEKTGRGYGYTFGSGTRLTVV.

DNA of the CDR3: TGCGCCAGCAGTGAGTTTACAGGGGGAGGTACGCAGTATTTT. It encodes CASSEFTGGGTQYF. This sequence joins TRBV10-2 and TRBJ2-3, with TRBD1 identical over 8 bases. The CDR3 runs to 14 residues. The V and J ends lost 1 base and 8 bases, in that order; junction bases with no gene match: 5. CDR1 is WSHSY, CDR2 SAAADI, per germline.

The chain uses TRBV2 and TRBJ1-1; no firm D call. Trimming took 7 bases from V and 8 from J, leaving 14 bases between them. Per germline, CDR1 SNHLY and CDR2 FYNNEI. CDR3 length: 12 residues. The CDR3 sequence: CASIFVGKEAFF. DNA for the CDR3: TGTGCCAGCATTTTCGTTGGCAAGGAAGCTTTCTTT.

Here the CDR3 DNA reads TGTGCCAGCAGTATCGGGACAGGACGTGAAGCTTTCTTT. It encodes CASSIGTGREAFF. The chain joins TRBV6-5 to TRBJ1-1; 8 positions match TRBD1. V dropped 5 bases and J dropped 7; count of bases not matched to a gene: 6. The germline CDR1 and CDR2 sequences are MNHEY and SVGAGI. The CDR3 totals 13 residues.

The rearrangement links TRBV5-4 to TRBJ1-5; 8 bases map to TRBD1. The CDR3 covers 17 residues. Germline V CDR1 and CDR2: SGHNT, YYREEE (reference sequence). V was clipped by 1 base and J by 3 bases; unmatched bases: 9. The CDR3 nucleotides read TGTGCCAGCAGCTTGACGGACAGGGCAAAAAACAATCAGCCCCAGCATTTT. Protein: CASSLTDRAKNNQPQHF.

V gene TRBV6-6 combines with J gene TRBJ2-1; D might be TRBD1 (5 bases). CDR1 is MNHNY and CDR2 is SVGAGI in the germline V gene (reference sequence). There are 13 residues in the CDR3. V shed 4 bases and J shed 9 bases, with 13 bases lying between them. The CDR3 spells CASSSSRVSEQFF. The CDR3, as DNA: TGTGCCAGCAGTTCCTCCAGGGTCAGTGAGCAGTTCTTC.

The CDR3 DNA follows: TGCGCCAGCACCCTTGGCGGGAGCACTGAAGCTTTCTTT. It is translated as CASTLGGSTEAFF. This rearrangement joins TRBV5-1 to TRBJ1-1, with unresolved D. Trimming left V 6 bases short and J 4 bases short, with 13 bases between. Looked up from germline, CDR1 is SGHRS and CDR2 is YFSETQ. CDR3 size: 13 residues.

This clone was recorded once. This chain links TRBV9 with TRBJ2-2; D is perhaps TRBD2 (5 bases). Germline V gene data show CDR1 as SGDLS and CDR2 as YYNGEE. This CDR3 is 13 amino acids long. V was pared by 0 bases and J by 7 bases, with 7 bases between. As DNA, the CDR3 is TGTGCCAGCAGCGTAGCGGGGTTCGGGGAGCTGTTTTTT. Translated: CASSVAGFGELFF.

The chain couples TRBV5-6 to TRBJ2-3, with 8 bases that match TRBD1. Germline CDR1 and CDR2: SGHDT and YYEEEE. Germline trimming cut 10 bases from V and 3 bases from J; bases unmatched to any gene: 7. The CDR3 loop spans 13 amino acids. DNA of the CDR3: TGTGCCGCCGGACAGGGTATAACAGATACGCAGTATTTT. Its translation is CAAGQGITDTQYF.

There are a few counts of this clone. This chain connects TRBV3-1 (or the pseudogene TRBV3-2) to TRBJ2-7; D is undetermined. The CDR3 runs 11 residues. The V end was cut by 3 bases, the J end by 9 bases, with 9 bases between. Germline lookup yields CDR1 LGHDT and CDR2 YNNKEL (reference sequence). The CDR3: CASSHSWAQYF. CDR3 DNA: TGTGCCAGCAGCCACTCTTGGGCGCAGTACTTC.

This rearrangement joins TRBV6-5 to TRBJ2-3; D possibly corresponds to TRBD1 (6 bases). The V end was cut by 4 bases, the J end by 1 base, with 12 bases between. This CDR3 has 15 residues. CDR1 and CDR2 from the germline V gene are MNHEY and SVGAGI. CDR3 DNA sequence: TGTGCCAGCAGTTCGGGCAGGGGAGGCACAGATACGCAGTATTTT. Amino acid sequence: CASSSGRGGTDTQYF.